This TCR beta chain is drawn from a study of PD-1 blockade in classical Hodgkin lymphoma. CDR1 and CDR2 from the germline V gene are MGHRA and YSYEKL. The V gene lost 4 bases and the J gene lost 1 base, with 14 bases spanning the gap. The CDR3 loop spans 15 amino acids. Documented time point: newly diagnosed, previously untreated cHL patient sample. TCRdb's copy holds only in-frame clones and misses some; the assay was immunoSEQ multiplex PCR. The sample consists of some 70,000 clones, nearly 95% of them appearing once. This chain joins TRBV4-1 and TRBJ2-7, with D perhaps TRBD2 (5 bases). The sequence derives from a human donor with classical Hodgkin lymphoma. Material: peripheral blood mononuclear cells (PBMCs). The CDR3 DNA follows: TGCGCCAGCAGCCCGTCACCCCGGACTTCCTACGAGCAGTACTTC. Translating it yields CASSPSPRTSYEQYF.